What follows are 9 T cell receptor beta chains derived from one specimen sequenced in a study of cytomegalovirus exposure and HLA in healthy donors. The PCR employed 60 Vbeta primers together with 13 Jbeta primers. Assay: immunoSEQ multiplex PCR; the TCRdb copy retains only in-frame clones and omits some. The profile shows around 150,000 clones, less than 9.5% of them singletons. The sequencing sample was made of PBMCs. These receptors all stem from a male donor in good health and CMV-seronegative.

This clone turned up a few times. The chain combines TRBV6-5 with TRBJ1-2, with 7 bases identical to TRBD1. Germline-derived CDR1 and CDR2 are MNHEY and SVGAGI. The ends lost 4 bases at V and 6 bases at J; junction bases unmatched: 5. The CDR3 has 13 residues. CDR3 DNA sequence: TGTGCCAGCAGTTCCCCGACAGGGAATGGCTACACCTTC. It encodes CASSSPTGNGYTF.

The chain employs TRBV5-6 and TRBJ1-4; D is possibly TRBD1 (5 bases). V shed 4 bases and J shed 5 bases, with 24 bases lying between them. There are 18 residues in the CDR3. Germline lookup yields CDR1 SGHDT and CDR2 YYEEEE. CDR3 loop: CASSQISPDPGDNEKLFF. The CDR3 DNA is TGTGCCAGCAGCCAAATATCTCCGGACCCGGGGGACAATGAAAAACTGTTTTTT.

This chain uses TRBV4-2 with TRBJ2-7, with 12 bases matching TRBD1. Germline V gene lookup returns CDR1 LGHNA and CDR2 YNFKEQ. The CDR3 covers 16 residues. Trimming took 0 bases from V and 5 from J; bases not matched to a gene: 5. The chain's CDR3 is CASSQDLGTGGDEQYF. Written as DNA, the CDR3 is TGTGCCAGCAGCCAAGATCTCGGGACAGGGGGCGACGAGCAGTACTTC.

The chain has TRBV7-3 and TRBJ2-1; perhaps TRBD2 as D (7 bases). V was clipped by 5 bases and J by 5 bases, with 16 bases between them. This CDR3 has 15 amino acids. Germline values: CDR1 SGHTA, CDR2 FQGTGA. The CDR3 DNA sequence: TGTGCCAGCAGCCCCTTTCGGGGGGACAACAATGAGCAGTTCTTC. This sequence encodes CASSPFRGDNNEQFF.

The chain joins TRBV30 to TRBJ1-3; D gene unclear. CDR3 length equals 14 residues. The germline V gene encodes CDR1 GTSNPN and CDR2 SVGIG (reference sequence). Trimming took 0 bases from V and 2 from J, leaving 8 bases between them. CDR3 sequence reads: CAWSVPFAGNTIYF. For the CDR3, the DNA is TGTGCCTGGAGTGTTCCATTTGCTGGAAACACCATATATTTT.

In this sample, this clone turned up a few times. V gene TRBV14 combines with J gene TRBJ2-2; possible D gene TRBD1, 5 bases. V lost 4 bases and J lost 3, with 21 bases in between. Germline V gene sequence: CDR1 SGHDN, CDR2 FVKESK. The CDR3 is made up of 18 amino acids. The CDR3 loop is CASSRQGKVGLDTGELFF. The CDR3 DNA follows: TGTGCCAGCAGCCGGCAGGGAAAGGTCGGATTGGACACCGGGGAGCTGTTTTTT.

The chain recombines TRBV15 with TRBJ2-3, with D maybe TRBD1 (7 bases). Germline lookup yields CDR1 LNHNV and CDR2 YYDKDF (reference sequence). CDR3 length equals 15 residues. V lost 3 bases and J lost 5, with 15 bases in between. The CDR3 spells CATSRVDREVDTQYF. The CDR3 DNA follows: TGTGCCACCAGCAGGGTCGACAGGGAGGTAGATACGCAGTATTTT.

This clone has more than one count but fewer than ten. The chain uses TRBV28 and TRBJ2-7, with TRBD1 matching over 7 bases. Unmatched junction bases numbered 6, after V lost 4 bases and J lost 3 bases. The CDR3 spans 14 residues. Germline CDR1 and CDR2: MDHEN and SYDVKM. This chain's CDR3 is CASSSRGGSYEQYF. Written as DNA, the CDR3 is TGTGCCAGCAGTTCCAGAGGGGGCAGCTACGAGCAGTACTTC.

V is TRBV6-4 and J is TRBJ2-5, with TRBD1 identical over 12 bases. V shed 2 bases, J shed 4 bases, and the junction held 2 bases outside the gene matches. CDR3 size: 15 residues. The germline V gene encodes CDR1 MRHNA and CDR2 SNTAGT. The CDR3 reads CASSDGTGGAETQYF. DNA for the CDR3: TGTGCCAGCAGTGACGGGACAGGGGGCGCAGAGACCCAGTACTTC.